A selection of T cell receptor beta chains follows, all from one sample in a study of blood T cell repertoires in COVID-19. Profiled with immunoSEQ multiplex PCR; TCRdb holds only in-frame clones, not every one. The table lists about 260,000 clones, about 85% of them singletons, with 3.5% to 5% in the top ten. The material sequenced was peripheral blood. The receptor set was obtained from a man aged 55-75 years with acute or convalescent COVID-19. Both conserved end residues are part of each CDR3. Each record gives: V gene, J gene, clone size, D gene, CDR3 DNA, CDR3 protein. D genes are given only for firm matches. The size of a clone is reported for some rows only, either as once, few or many, or as a class for expanded clones.

v_gene: TRBV12-3/TRBV12-4
j_gene: TRBJ1-1
abundance: NA
d_gene: NA
CDR3nt: TGTGCCAGCAGTCCCCGGGAGACTGAAGCTTTCTTT
CDR3aa: CASSPRETEAFF

v_gene: TRBV27
j_gene: TRBJ2-7
abundance: NA
d_gene: NA
CDR3nt: TGTGCCAGCAACGAGATAGGAACAGCCGAGCAGTACTTC
CDR3aa: CASNEIGTAEQYF

v_gene: TRBV5-1
j_gene: TRBJ1-6
abundance: NA
d_gene: NA
CDR3nt: TGCGCCAGCAGCTCGTCAGGAAATTCACCCCTCCACTTT
CDR3aa: CASSSSGNSPLHF

v_gene: TRBV24-1
j_gene: TRBJ2-5
abundance: NA
d_gene: TRBD2
CDR3nt: TGTGCCACCAGTGATTTCTCCGCGGGGGTAGAGACCCAGTACTTC
CDR3aa: CATSDFSAGVETQYF

v_gene: TRBV7-6
j_gene: TRBJ1-2
abundance: few
d_gene: TRBD1
CDR3nt: TGTGCCAGCAGCCCCGGGACAGGCTCCTATGGCTACACCTTC
CDR3aa: CASSPGTGSYGYTF

v_gene: TRBV11-2
j_gene: TRBJ2-7
abundance: NA
d_gene: NA
CDR3nt: TGTGCCAGCAGCCAAGTCCCCGAAACCGGGCAGTACTTC
CDR3aa: CASSQVPETGQYF

v_gene: TRBV11-2
j_gene: TRBJ2-2
abundance: NA
d_gene: TRBD1
CDR3nt: TGTGCCAGCAGCACCGGGACAGGTTGGAACACCGGGGAGCTGTTTTTT
CDR3aa: CASSTGTGWNTGELFF

v_gene: TRBV4-1
j_gene: TRBJ2-3
abundance: NA
d_gene: NA
CDR3nt: TGCGCCAGCAGCCCCCCGCCAGGGGATCCCACAGATACGCAGTATTTT
CDR3aa: CASSPPPGDPTDTQYF

v_gene: TRBV5-1
j_gene: TRBJ1-2
abundance: NA
d_gene: NA
CDR3nt: TGCGCCAGCAGCCCCCAGTCAGGGGCGGTATATGGCTACACCTTC
CDR3aa: CASSPQSGAVYGYTF

v_gene: TRBV19
j_gene: TRBJ2-2
abundance: NA
d_gene: TRBD1
CDR3nt: TGTGCCAGTAGTATGGACAGGGGGCTTTCCGGGGAGCTGTTTTTT
CDR3aa: CASSMDRGLSGELFF

v_gene: TRBV3-1/TRBV3-2
j_gene: TRBJ1-6
abundance: NA
d_gene: TRBD1
CDR3nt: TGTGCCAGCAGCCAACGACAGGGGGTTGGCTCACCCCTCCACTTT
CDR3aa: CASSQRQGVGSPLHF

v_gene: TRBV28
j_gene: TRBJ1-4
abundance: few
d_gene: NA
CDR3nt: TGTGCCGCCTCGGGTGCCAGCCCGGGGGGAAAACTGTTTTTT
CDR3aa: CAASGASPGGKLFF

v_gene: TRBV19
j_gene: TRBJ1-5
abundance: NA
d_gene: NA
CDR3nt: TGTGCCAGTAGGTTCCTAGGCTATAATCAGCCCCAGCATTTT
CDR3aa: CASRFLGYNQPQHF

v_gene: TRBV6-5
j_gene: TRBJ2-7
abundance: NA
d_gene: NA
CDR3nt: TGTGCCAGCAGTTACAAACTTTCCTACGAGCAGTACTTC
CDR3aa: CASSYKLSYEQYF

v_gene: TRBV5-6
j_gene: TRBJ2-3
abundance: NA
d_gene: TRBD2
CDR3nt: TGTGCCAGCAGCTTATTAGCGGGAGGGAGGGGAGATACGCAGTATTTT
CDR3aa: CASSLLAGGRGDTQYF

v_gene: TRBV29-1
j_gene: TRBJ2-7
abundance: once
d_gene: NA
CDR3nt: TGCAGCGGAAGCCAGGGGGGCTCCTACGAGCAGTACTTC
CDR3aa: CSGSQGGSYEQYF

v_gene: TRBV7-2
j_gene: TRBJ2-2
abundance: NA
d_gene: TRBD1
CDR3nt: TGTGCCGGCAGCCCCGGACAGGGCCGGGAGCTGTTTTTT
CDR3aa: CAGSPGQGRELFF

v_gene: TRBV5-1
j_gene: TRBJ2-3
abundance: NA
d_gene: TRBD2
CDR3nt: TGCGCCAGCAGCTTGGATCGTCCGCGCGGGAGCGGAGGTGATACGCAGTATTTT
CDR3aa: CASSLDRPRGSGGDTQYF

v_gene: TRBV7-3
j_gene: TRBJ2-1
abundance: NA
d_gene: NA
CDR3nt: TGTGCCAGCAGCTTAGGGGGCCCCCACAATGAGCAGTTCTTC
CDR3aa: CASSLGGPHNEQFF

v_gene: TRBV18
j_gene: TRBJ2-5
abundance: NA
d_gene: NA
CDR3nt: TGTGTACAGGACGTCCAAGAGACCCAGTACTTC
CDR3aa: CVQDVQETQYF

v_gene: TRBV28
j_gene: TRBJ2-2
abundance: NA
d_gene: NA
CDR3nt: TGTGCCAGCACTCCGGGACACCTCACCGGGGAGCTGTTTTTT
CDR3aa: CASTPGHLTGELFF

v_gene: TRBV28
j_gene: TRBJ1-5
abundance: NA
d_gene: NA
CDR3nt: TGTGCCAGCAGTTTGGGGGGGCATCAGCCCCAGCATTTT
CDR3aa: CASSLGGHQPQHF

v_gene: TRBV7-3
j_gene: TRBJ2-3
abundance: NA
d_gene: NA
CDR3nt: TGTGCCAGCAGCTTATGGGGACTGACGAGCACAGATACGCAGTATTTT
CDR3aa: CASSLWGLTSTDTQYF

v_gene: TRBV5-1
j_gene: TRBJ1-4
abundance: NA
d_gene: TRBD1
CDR3nt: TGCGCCAGCAGTCGGGACAGGGAAAATGAAAAACTGTTTTTT
CDR3aa: CASSRDRENEKLFF

v_gene: TRBV6-6
j_gene: TRBJ1-5
abundance: few
d_gene: TRBD1
CDR3nt: TGTGCCAGCAGGGGACAGGGGGCTCGCAATCAGCCCCAGCATTTT
CDR3aa: CASRGQGARNQPQHF

v_gene: TRBV9
j_gene: TRBJ2-1
abundance: NA
d_gene: TRBD2
CDR3nt: TGTGCCAGCAGCCTCCCGGGACTAGCGGGTCTAAATGAGCAGTTCTTC
CDR3aa: CASSLPGLAGLNEQFF

v_gene: TRBV5-1
j_gene: TRBJ1-4
abundance: NA
d_gene: NA
CDR3nt: TGCGCCAGCAGCTCGACCCGCGGGGAAAAACTGTTTTTT
CDR3aa: CASSSTRGEKLFF

v_gene: TRBV18
j_gene: TRBJ1-4
abundance: NA
d_gene: TRBD1
CDR3nt: TGTGCCAGCTCACAAAACCAGGGGGCGCGTGAAAAACTGTTTTTT
CDR3aa: CASSQNQGAREKLFF

v_gene: TRBV18
j_gene: TRBJ2-1
abundance: once
d_gene: NA
CDR3nt: TGTGCCAGCTCACCACCGAATGGACTTCGTGCCTCTGAGCAGTTCTTC
CDR3aa: CASSPPNGLRASEQFF

v_gene: TRBV6-5
j_gene: TRBJ2-3
abundance: medium-sized
d_gene: TRBD2
CDR3nt: TGTGCCAGCAGTTACTACCCTAGCGGGAACACAGATACGCAGTATTTT
CDR3aa: CASSYYPSGNTDTQYF

v_gene: TRBV6-5
j_gene: TRBJ1-4
abundance: once
d_gene: NA
CDR3nt: TGTGCCAGCAGCCGAAGACAGGTCGGAAATGAAAAACTGTTTTTT
CDR3aa: CASSRRQVGNEKLFF

v_gene: TRBV9
j_gene: TRBJ2-1
abundance: NA
d_gene: NA
CDR3nt: TGTGCCAGCAGCCCCCCGGGACTTGGGGCCACTGAGCAGTTCTTC
CDR3aa: CASSPPGLGATEQFF

v_gene: TRBV18
j_gene: TRBJ1-1
abundance: NA
d_gene: NA
CDR3nt: TGTGCCAGCTCAGGCGGCACCTCCGAAGCTTTCTTT
CDR3aa: CASSGGTSEAFF

v_gene: TRBV28
j_gene: TRBJ1-1
abundance: NA
d_gene: NA
CDR3nt: TGTGCCAGCAGGTACCAGGGAGGGTACACTGAAGCTTTCTTT
CDR3aa: CASRYQGGYTEAFF

v_gene: TRBV5-1
j_gene: TRBJ1-6
abundance: NA
d_gene: TRBD1
CDR3nt: TGCGCCAGCAGCAAGGACAGGGGTGACTCACCCCTCCACTTT
CDR3aa: CASSKDRGDSPLHF

v_gene: TRBV15
j_gene: TRBJ2-3
abundance: NA
d_gene: NA
CDR3nt: TGTGCCACCAGCAGAGAGGCTAGGAGCACAGATACGCAGTATTTT
CDR3aa: CATSREARSTDTQYF

v_gene: TRBV19
j_gene: TRBJ2-6
abundance: few
d_gene: NA
CDR3nt: TGTGCCAGTAGTACACAGGGAGCTGGGGCCAACGTCCTGACTTTC
CDR3aa: CASSTQGAGANVLTF

v_gene: TRBV27
j_gene: TRBJ1-2
abundance: once
d_gene: TRBD1
CDR3nt: TGTGCCAGCAGTTCCGGACAGGGAGGGGTTTATGGCTACACCTTC
CDR3aa: CASSSGQGGVYGYTF

v_gene: TRBV7-3
j_gene: TRBJ2-2
abundance: NA
d_gene: TRBD2
CDR3nt: TGTGCCAGCAGTCGCGGACTAGCGGGGAGCGGGGAGCTGTTTTTT
CDR3aa: CASSRGLAGSGELFF

v_gene: TRBV5-1
j_gene: TRBJ1-3
abundance: NA
d_gene: NA
CDR3nt: TGCGCCAGCAGGGACCTCATAGGGGGATCTGGAAACACCATATATTTT
CDR3aa: CASRDLIGGSGNTIYF

v_gene: TRBV19
j_gene: TRBJ2-1
abundance: once
d_gene: NA
CDR3nt: TGTGCCAGTAGTGAGCCGGCGGGCGATGAGCAGTTCTTC
CDR3aa: CASSEPAGDEQFF

v_gene: TRBV5-6
j_gene: TRBJ2-1
abundance: NA
d_gene: TRBD1
CDR3nt: TGTGCCAGCAGCAGGACAGGGGGCGGCTCCTACAATGAGCAGTTCTTC
CDR3aa: CASSRTGGGSYNEQFF

v_gene: TRBV29-1
j_gene: TRBJ2-2
abundance: NA
d_gene: NA
CDR3nt: TGCAGCGTTGAAAGCGGCACCGGGGAGCTGTTTTTT
CDR3aa: CSVESGTGELFF

v_gene: TRBV6-5
j_gene: TRBJ1-2
abundance: NA
d_gene: NA
CDR3nt: TGTGCCAGCAGTTACGTTCAGGGCGCGGGGCTTGGCTACACCTTC
CDR3aa: CASSYVQGAGLGYTF

v_gene: TRBV5-1
j_gene: TRBJ1-1
abundance: once
d_gene: NA
CDR3nt: TGCGCCAGCAGCATTCAGGAGAACACTGAAGCTTTCTTT
CDR3aa: CASSIQENTEAFF

v_gene: TRBV11-3
j_gene: TRBJ2-7
abundance: NA
d_gene: TRBD2
CDR3nt: TGTGCCAGCAGCTTGCTGCGGGGGGGCCGGTTTTTTTCCTACGAGCAGTACTTC
CDR3aa: CASSLLRGGRFFSYEQYF

v_gene: TRBV5-1
j_gene: TRBJ1-1
abundance: few
d_gene: TRBD1
CDR3nt: TGCGCCAGCAGCCTCCTATCAGGGCCAGGGGGAGCTTTCTTT
CDR3aa: CASSLLSGPGGAFF

v_gene: TRBV6-5
j_gene: TRBJ2-7
abundance: NA
d_gene: TRBD2
CDR3nt: TGTGCCAGCAGTCCCGGGGCTAGCGGGGTATACGAGCAGTACTTC
CDR3aa: CASSPGASGVYEQYF

v_gene: TRBV6-6
j_gene: TRBJ1-1
abundance: once
d_gene: NA
CDR3nt: TGTGCCAGCAAACTGCTCCAGGAGAACACTGAAGCTTTCTTT
CDR3aa: CASKLLQENTEAFF

v_gene: TRBV10-1
j_gene: TRBJ1-6
abundance: NA
d_gene: NA
CDR3nt: TGCGCCAGCGGAAACAGCTCCTATAATTCACCCCTCCACTTT
CDR3aa: CASGNSSYNSPLHF

v_gene: TRBV4-3
j_gene: TRBJ2-5
abundance: NA
d_gene: NA
CDR3nt: TGCGCCAGCAGCCAAGATTTTAGGGGGGAGACCCAGTACTTC
CDR3aa: CASSQDFRGETQYF

v_gene: TRBV27
j_gene: TRBJ2-7
abundance: few
d_gene: TRBD1
CDR3nt: TGTGCCAGCAGTTTCGGGACAGGGACTTACGAGCAGTACTTC
CDR3aa: CASSFGTGTYEQYF

v_gene: TRBV5-1
j_gene: TRBJ1-1
abundance: NA
d_gene: TRBD1
CDR3nt: TGCGCCAGCAGCTTCTCATCAGGGGGTAGGACTGAAGCTTTCTTT
CDR3aa: CASSFSSGGRTEAFF

v_gene: TRBV5-4
j_gene: TRBJ1-3
abundance: NA
d_gene: TRBD1
CDR3nt: TGTGCCAGCAGCGGGGACAGGGGGATGAATGGAAACACCATATATTTT
CDR3aa: CASSGDRGMNGNTIYF

v_gene: TRBV28
j_gene: TRBJ2-7
abundance: NA
d_gene: TRBD2
CDR3nt: TGTGCCAGCAGTTTCTCTAGCGGGAGTTCTTCCGAGCAGTACTTC
CDR3aa: CASSFSSGSSSEQYF